The 29 T cell receptor beta chains below were found in one sample sequenced in a study of blood T cell repertoires in COVID-19. Some clones are missing from TCRdb's copy, which holds only in-frame ones; the method was immunoSEQ multiplex PCR. This table has some 150,000 clones, 87% appearing once. The sequenced material came from peripheral blood. Receptors were obtained from a man aged 50 or older who had recovered from COVID-19.

The V and J genes are TRBV4-3 and TRBJ1-5, with D perhaps TRBD1 (6 bases). Germline values: CDR1 LGHNA, CDR2 YSLEER. This CDR3 is 20 amino acids long. The V end was cut by 0 bases, the J end by 6 bases, with 27 bases between. DNA of the CDR3: TGCGCCAGCAGCCAAGATCTGGCAGGGGACCCCCCCAAGCGTAGTCAGCCCCAGCATTTT. Encoded protein: CASSQDLAGDPPKRSQPQHF.

The CDR3 region is CASSNRGLGNQPQHF. The CDR3 DNA sequence: TGTGCCAGCAGCAACAGGGGGCTCGGCAATCAGCCCCAGCATTTT. This sequence joins TRBV2 and TRBJ1-5; 9 bases line up with TRBD1. The CDR3 is 15 amino acids. Germline CDR1 is SNHLY and CDR2 is FYNNEI. The V gene end was trimmed by 6 bases and the J gene end by 2 bases; junction bases not matched to a gene: 5.

The chain recombines TRBV5-4 with TRBJ1-2; D is undetermined. Per germline, CDR1 SGHNT and CDR2 YYREEE (reference sequence). Trimming stripped 2 bases from V and 4 bases from J, with 18 bases between. The CDR3 has 16 residues. The CDR3 bases are TGTGCCAGCAGCTTAGAGGCAGAAGCCTTTATCTATGGCTACACCTTC. It yields the protein CASSLEAEAFIYGYTF.

This clone was seen only once. The CDR3 DNA reads TGTGCCAGCACTTTACGGGCGGGGGACTCCTACGAGCAGTACTTC. Residues: CASTLRAGDSYEQYF. The chain is built from TRBV6-5 and TRBJ2-7, with TRBD2 matching over 7 bases. The CDR3 runs 15 residues. Unmatched junction bases numbered 9, after V lost 7 bases and J lost 0 bases. The germline CDR1 and CDR2 sequences are MNHEY and SVGAGI.

Comments on this clone: Other DNA sequences in this sample translate to the same CDR3. This chain joins TRBV19 and TRBJ1-2, with D perhaps matching TRBD1 (5 bases). This CDR3 is built from 15 residues. The V gene's germline CDR1 is LNHDA and CDR2 SQIVND (reference sequence). V lost 7 bases and J 7 bases, leaving 22 bases between the germline ends. CDR3 sequence reads: CASTWGGESWSGYTF. CDR3 DNA sequence: TGTGCCAGTACGTGGGGAGGGGAGTCCTGGTCTGGCTACACCTTC.

The chain couples TRBV4-1 to TRBJ2-7, with 10 bases that match TRBD1. This CDR3 spans 14 amino acids. Per germline, CDR1 MGHRA and CDR2 YSYEKL. Trimming took 4 bases from V and 4 from J; bases not matched to a gene: 4. The DNA of the CDR3 is TGCGCCAGCAGCCCCGGGACAGGGGCGTACGAGCAGTACTTC. Translating gives CASSPGTGAYEQYF.

This sequence joins TRBV7-2 and TRBJ2-2; perhaps TRBD2 as D (6 bases). The CDR3 runs to 14 residues. V was cut by 5 bases and J by 7 bases, with 14 bases left in between. Germline values: CDR1 SGHTA, CDR2 FQGNSA. CDR3 DNA sequence: TGTGCCAGCAGCCCCCGCGGGGACTTCGGGGAGCTGTTTTTT. As protein: CASSPRGDFGELFF.

This chain links TRBV12-3 or TRBV12-4 with TRBJ1-1; a possible D gene is TRBD1 (5 bases). The CDR3 is 13 residues long. V was pared by 6 bases and J by 7 bases, with 15 bases between. This CDR3 is CASRLTAPYEAFF. CDR3 coding DNA: TGTGCCAGCAGGTTGACAGCACCTTATGAAGCTTTCTTT.

This rearrangement joins TRBV7-9 to TRBJ2-3; D might be TRBD1 (6 bases). CDR1 is SEHNR, CDR2 FQNEAQ, per germline (reference sequence). Trimming took off 4 bases at V and 4 bases at J, with 12 bases between the two ends. The CDR3 contains 14 residues. CDR3 DNA: TGTGCCAGCAGCTCCACAGGGCTACCAGATACGCAGTATTTT. This sequence encodes CASSSTGLPDTQYF.

The chain combines TRBV5-4 with TRBJ1-1, with a weak D call TRBD1 (6 bases). The CDR3 contains 16 residues. Trimming removed 4 bases at V and 0 bases at J, with 16 bases between. Germline V CDR1 and CDR2: SGHNT, YYREEE (reference sequence). CDR3 DNA: TGTGCCAGCAGCCGTGGACAGTCCGGGATGAACACTGAAGCTTTCTTT. Translation gives CASSRGQSGMNTEAFF.

The CDR3 loop reads CASSEQRYGYTF. The DNA of the CDR3 is TGTGCCAGCAGTGAACAGCGCTATGGCTACACCTTC. This chain joins TRBV25-1 and TRBJ1-2, with no clear D. Trimming took 2 bases from V and 4 from J, leaving 5 bases between them. Per germline, CDR1 MGHDK and CDR2 SYGVNS. CDR3 length: 12 amino acids.

The V and J genes are TRBV7-6 and TRBJ2-5; 7 nucleotides match TRBD1. The CDR3 spans 17 residues. With 0 bases clipped from V and 1 base from J, the junction kept 8 bases outside the gene matches. CDR1 is SGHVS and CDR2 is FNYEAQ in the germline V gene. Here the CDR3 reads CASSLATTGQTQETQYF. The CDR3 DNA sequence: TGTGCCAGCAGCTTAGCCACGACAGGGCAGACCCAAGAGACCCAGTACTTC.

The chain joins TRBV5-6 to TRBJ2-3; 10 nucleotides line up with TRBD1. Germline V CDR1 and CDR2: SGHDT, YYEEEE. V shed 0 bases, J shed 3 bases, and the junction held 1 base outside the gene matches. This CDR3 spans 15 amino acids. The CDR3 sequence is CASSLVGQGTDTQYF. CDR3 nucleotides: TGTGCCAGCAGCTTGGTGGGACAGGGGACAGATACGCAGTATTTT.

The chain carries TRBV19 and TRBJ2-3; 11 positions match TRBD2. Germline V gene data show CDR1 as LNHDA and CDR2 as SQIVND (reference sequence). The CDR3 is 17 residues long. Trimming at V came to 4 bases and at J to 2 bases, leaving 8 bases not matched to a gene. The CDR3 sequence: CASSRRTSGQLTDTQYF. DNA for the CDR3: TGTGCCAGTAGTAGACGGACTAGCGGGCAACTCACAGATACGCAGTATTTT.

The V call is TRBV7-2, the J call TRBJ1-1; 7 bases map to TRBD1. The trim removed 5 bases at V and 1 base at J, leaving 10 bases unmatched. CDR1 and CDR2 from the germline V gene are SGHTA and FQGNSA. CDR3 length: 16 amino acids. CDR3 DNA: TGTGCCAGCAGCGAAGGCCAGGACAGGAGGAACACTGAAGCTTTCTTT. This sequence encodes CASSEGQDRRNTEAFF.

V is TRBV2 and J is TRBJ2-7; tentative D call: TRBD2 (6 bases). The germline V gene has CDR1 SNHLY and CDR2 FYNNEI. V lost 5 bases and J lost 4, with 12 bases in between. The CDR3 is 13 amino acids. This CDR3 is CASSPTSSYEQYF. In nucleotides, the CDR3 is TGTGCCAGCAGTCCTACTAGCTCGTACGAGCAGTACTTC.

The chain has TRBV7-8 and TRBJ2-3; D unclear. Deletions cut 1 base from V and 2 bases from J, with 4 bases between. CDR1 is SGHVS, CDR2 FQNEAQ, per germline. The CDR3 runs 13 residues. The DNA of the CDR3 is TGTGCCAGCAGCTTAGACTTCACAGATACGCAGTATTTT. Its translation is CASSLDFTDTQYF.

The chain is built from TRBV14 and TRBJ1-2; TRBD1 matches at 7 bases. The J segment lost 8 bases and the V segment lost 4 bases, leaving 13 bases of the junction unmatched. The CDR3 sequence is 15 residues long. CDR1 and CDR2 (germline): SGHDN, FVKESK. This chain's CDR3 is CASSLTRGFLYGYTF. The CDR3 DNA follows: TGTGCCAGCAGCCTTACCAGGGGGTTTCTCTACGGCTACACCTTC.

The rearrangement uses TRBV7-2 and TRBJ1-5; the D is unclear. The germline gives CDR1 SGHTA, CDR2 FQGNSA. With 1 base removed from V and 4 bases from J, the gap between germline ends came to 14 bases. The CDR3 sequence is 16 residues long. The CDR3 bases are TGTGCCAGCAGCTTAGAGCTAGGCTACGCTAATCAGCCCCAGCATTTT. The encoded protein is CASSLELGYANQPQHF.

In this sample, this clone turned up a few times. The chain links TRBV4-3 to TRBJ2-7; D is unresolved. V was trimmed by 0 bases and J by 3 bases, leaving 12 bases between them. Germline CDR1 reads LGHNA; CDR2 reads YSLEER. The CDR3 extends over 15 amino acids. CDR3 amino acids: CASSQDGQKHYEQYF. The CDR3 coding sequence is TGCGCCAGCAGCCAAGATGGGCAGAAGCACTACGAGCAGTACTTC.

The genes are TRBV25-1 and TRBJ2-7; maybe TRBD1 (6 bases). The germline CDR1 and CDR2 sequences are MGHDK and SYGVNS. Trimming stripped 5 bases from V and 5 bases from J, with 13 bases between. The CDR3 extends over 13 amino acids. CDR3 region: CASSYSGAHEQYF. The CDR3 DNA follows: TGTGCCAGCAGTTACTCAGGGGCCCACGAGCAGTACTTC.

The CDR3 bases are TGTGCCAGCAGTTTATCACCCCGGGGTGGACTAGCGGGGGGCCTAAGAACTAGCACAGATACGCAGTATTTT. It codes for CASSLSPRGGLAGGLRTSTDTQYF. The chain uses TRBV27 and TRBJ2-3; 14 bases fit TRBD2. With V trimmed by 0 bases and J by 0 bases, 20 bases remained unmatched. Looked up from germline, CDR1 is MNHEY and CDR2 is SMNVEV (reference sequence). The CDR3 is 24 amino acids.

V usage is TRBV6-6 and J usage is TRBJ2-7; D might be TRBD1 (6 bases). Germline V gene data show CDR1 as MNHNY and CDR2 as SVGAGI (reference sequence). This CDR3 spans 15 amino acids. With 5 bases removed from V and 1 base from J, the gap between germline ends came to 15 bases. The CDR3, as DNA: TGTGCCAGCAGTCTGTCCGGGACAAAGTCCTACGAGCAGTACTTC. Its protein is CASSLSGTKSYEQYF.

About this clone itself: This may be a read error, as it is one base from a much larger clone. Other DNA sequences in this specimen translate into the identical CDR3. The chain is built from TRBV5-1 and TRBJ1-1; TRBD1 matches at 8 bases. The trim removed 5 bases at V and 1 base at J, leaving 4 bases unmatched. In germline, CDR1 is SGHRS, CDR2 YFSETQ. The CDR3 has 14 amino acids. In DNA form, the CDR3 reads TGCGCCAGCAGTCCCGGGACAGGGAACACTGAAGCTTTCTTT. Its protein product is CASSPGTGNTEAFF. The whole variable domain, remainder taken from reference TRBV5-1 and TRBJ1-1, is KAGVTQTPRYLIKTRGQQVTLSCSPISGHRSVSWYQQTPGQGLQFLFEYFSETQRNKGNFPGRFSGRQFSNSRSEMNVSTLELGDSALYLCASSPGTGNTEAFFGQGTRLTVV.

The rearrangement joins TRBV2 to TRBJ1-5; D might be TRBD1 (5 bases). The CDR3 spans 13 residues. The V gene lost 7 bases and the J gene lost 3 bases, with 10 bases spanning the gap. Germline-derived CDR1 and CDR2 are SNHLY and FYNNEI. The CDR3 loop is CASNKGVNQPQHF. The CDR3 DNA reads as TGTGCCAGCAACAAAGGGGTCAATCAGCCCCAGCATTTT.

This rearrangement joins TRBV5-4 to TRBJ2-2; D may be TRBD2 (6 bases). Per the germline V gene, CDR1 is SGHNT and CDR2 is YYREEE (reference sequence). This CDR3 contains 15 residues. V shed 1 base and J shed 6 bases, with 13 bases lying between them. This CDR3 reads CASSLKGGESGELFF. Here the CDR3 DNA reads TGTGCCAGCAGCTTGAAAGGAGGGGAATCCGGGGAGCTGTTTTTT.

The chain carries TRBV3-1 (or the pseudogene TRBV3-2) and TRBJ1-2, with a possible D match to TRBD1 (5 bases). V lost 2 bases, J lost 2 bases, and 9 bases lay in between. The germline V gene encodes CDR1 LGHDT and CDR2 YNNKEL (reference sequence). The CDR3 has 14 amino acids. CDR3 bases: TGTGCCAGCAGCCAACGGACATCGAACTATGGCTACACCTTC. Amino acids: CASSQRTSNYGYTF.

V usage is TRBV4-3 and J usage is TRBJ2-7; 12 bases fit TRBD2. The germline gives CDR1 LGHNA, CDR2 YSLEER. V lost 0 bases to trimming and J lost 2 bases; unmatched junction nucleotides: 2. This CDR3 spans 16 amino acids. The CDR3 sequence is CASSQDRLAGAYEQYF. The DNA for the CDR3 is TGCGCCAGCAGCCAAGATAGACTAGCGGGGGCCTACGAGCAGTACTTC.

The J gene is TRBJ1-1, the V gene TRBV4-1; D is unresolved. The CDR3 covers 16 residues. Trimming took off 1 base at V and 4 bases at J, with 16 bases between the two ends. Germline V gene sequence: CDR1 MGHRA, CDR2 YSYEKL. CDR3: CASSQVWSRKSTEAFF. The CDR3 DNA reads TGCGCCAGCAGCCAAGTCTGGAGCAGAAAGTCCACTGAAGCTTTCTTT.